This is a list of T cell receptor beta chains from one sample in a study of T cell repertoires in cytomegalovirus infection. Antigens of these TCRs are unknown. In TCRdb, the reads were re-called with MiXCR into one record per CDR3 protein. The sample records some 350,000 distinct CDR3 sequences, 25% to 30% being singletons. This sample comprised cultured PBMCs, obtained from culture after CMV antigen stimulation. Receptor source: a human donor in good health (CMV status not recorded). Some clones in this sample may be carry-over from other donors' samples. CDR3s include the opening cysteine and the closing phenylalanine or tryptophan. D genes are given only for firm matches. Not all rows give a size; the values are once, few, many and, for expanded clones, a class.

TRBJ2-7	many	TRBV7-2	TRBD1	CASSPRTGVEQYF	TGTGCCAGCAGCCCTCGGACAGGGGTCGAGCAGTACTTC
TRBJ2-1	few	TRBV20-1	TRBD2	CSAWGRLAGGPKNEQFF	TGCAGTGCTTGGGGACGACTAGCGGGGGGGCCGAAGAATGAGCAGTTCTTC
TRBJ2-3	-	TRBV14	-	CASSQVQGWADTQYF	TGTGCCAGCAGCCAAGTACAGGGATGGGCAGATACGCAGTATTTT
TRBJ1-2	-	TRBV10-3	-	CAIRTAYGYTF	TGTGCCATCAGGACAGCCTATGGCTACACCTTC
TRBJ2-7	-	TRBV10-3	TRBD2	CAIRGTSGGAADEQYF	TGTGCCATCAGAGGGACTAGCGGGGGGGCCGCCGACGAGCAGTACTTC
TRBJ2-5	many	TRBV12-3/TRBV12-4	TRBD1	CASSRGQGQETQYF	TGTGCCAGCAGTCGGGGACAGGGACAAGAGACCCAGTACTTC
TRBJ1-1	-	TRBV7-6	-	CASQGGRDTEAFF	TGTGCCAGCCAGGGAGGGAGGGACACCGAAGCTTTCTTT
TRBJ2-2	few	TRBV7-3	TRBD2	CASSPPRGGVGELFF	TGTGCCAGCAGTCCCCCCCGGGGGGGCGTCGGGGAGCTGTTTTTT
TRBJ1-2	-	TRBV6-5	-	CASSYPPQYGYTF	TGTGCCAGCAGTTACCCCCCTCAGTATGGCTACACCTTC
TRBJ2-3	-	TRBV10-3	-	CAIRQDKSSTDTQYF	TGTGCCATCAGACAGGACAAGTCTAGCACAGATACGCAGTATTTT
TRBJ2-5	-	TRBV5-5	-	CASSFPRQETQYF	TGTGCCAGCAGCTTTCCTCGCCAAGAGACCCAGTACTTC
TRBJ1-3	few	TRBV6-5	-	CASSYSRDSGNTIYF	TGTGCCAGCAGTTACTCTAGGGACTCTGGAAACACCATATATTTT
TRBJ1-6	-	TRBV7-3	TRBD1	CASSPGQTSPLHF	TGTGCCAGCAGCCCGGGACAGACTTCACCCCTCCACTTT
TRBJ2-7	few	TRBV7-9	TRBD1	CASSSGGVFPYEQYF	TGTGCCAGCAGCTCAGGGGGCGTTTTCCCCTACGAGCAGTACTTC
TRBJ1-6	-	TRBV14	-	CASSQDLDTSLGPLHF	TGTGCCAGCAGCCAGGACCTCGACACCTCACTTGGACCCCTCCACTTT
TRBJ2-1	-	TRBV5-1	TRBD2	CASSSTTSGRRGEQFF	TGCGCCAGCAGCTCCACGACTAGCGGGAGGCGGGGTGAGCAGTTCTTC
TRBJ1-1	-	TRBV12-3/TRBV12-4	-	CASSMGPEAFF	TGTGCCAGCAGTATGGGACCTGAAGCTTTCTTT
TRBJ1-3	few	TRBV4-1	TRBD1	CASSQVKGRGPHTIYF	TGCGCCAGCAGCCAAGTTAAGGGCAGGGGGCCCCACACCATATATTTT
TRBJ1-6	-	TRBV10-3	-	CAISDARNSPLHF	TGTGCCATCAGTGACGCCAGAAATTCACCCCTCCACTTT
TRBJ1-1	-	TRBV11-2	-	CASSLVTIVGTEAFF	TGTGCCAGCAGCTTAGTGACGATCGTTGGGACTGAAGCTTTCTTT
TRBJ2-2	-	TRBV18	-	CASTRLLQGGSSGYTGELFF	TGTGCCAGCACCCGCCTATTACAGGGAGGTTCCAGTGGTTACACCGGGGAGCTGTTTTTT
TRBJ2-1	-	TRBV11-2	-	CASSLGTLSSYNEQFF	TGTGCCAGCAGCTTAGGGACATTGAGCTCCTACAATGAGCAGTTCTTC
TRBJ1-5	-	TRBV20-1	-	CSAPNAGSGNQPQHF	TGCAGTGCTCCCAACGCGGGGTCTGGGAATCAGCCCCAGCATTTT
TRBJ2-7	-	TRBV7-2	TRBD2	CASSLLAGPYNEQYF	TGTGCCAGCAGCTTGCTAGCGGGACCGTATAACGAGCAGTACTTC
TRBJ2-7	many	TRBV6-1	-	CASSDMYEQYF	TGTGCCAGCAGTGATATGTACGAGCAGTACTTC
TRBJ2-7	many	TRBV7-4	TRBD1	CASSSRPEQGAYEQYF	TGTGCCAGCAGCTCCCGCCCGGAGCAGGGGGCTTACGAGCAGTACTTC
TRBJ1-6	-	TRBV27	-	CASRSANSPLHF	TGTGCCAGCAGGTCCGCCAATTCACCCCTCCACTTT
TRBJ2-7	-	TRBV28	-	CASTRGRTSYEQYF	TGTGCCAGCACCCGCGGGCGGACCTCCTACGAGCAGTACTTC
TRBJ2-1	-	TRBV5-4	-	CASSIDYNEQFF	TGTGCCAGCAGCATAGACTACAATGAGCAGTTCTTC